Sequencing of this TCR beta chain was carried out in a study of blood T cells in healthy people across ages. Findings and caveats of the study: Donors of long life had a larger count of naive CD4+ cells and greater diversity than aged donors. Underestimates were what the diversity estimates from one million T cells were considered to be.

Every sample gave at least 6 micrograms of total RNA when it was extracted. CDR3 length: 14 residues. Germline V gives CDR1 SGHRS, CDR2 YFSETQ. Trimming removed 5 bases from V and 2 bases from J; junction bases left unmatched: 7. Primers used in a second PCR of about 7 to 12 cycles were a sample-barcoded 5' primer and a J-beta primer mix. Each single sample gave us at least 2.5 million CDR3-containing paired-end reads. TCRdb analysed the 5' RACE reads with MiXCR anew, one entry per CDR3 protein. This repertoire shows 920,000 or so distinct CDR3 sequences, under 55% found once; its top ten account for about 19%. Turning to this clonotype: The antigen is undetermined.

Sequencing was carried out using blood. The genes are TRBV5-1 and TRBJ2-7; 7 bases map to TRBD1. The sequence derives from a woman in her sixties or seventies in good health. The DNA for the CDR3 is TGCGCCAGCAGGAGAGAGGGGGCCACCTACGAGCAGTACTTC. Translated: CASRREGATYEQYF.